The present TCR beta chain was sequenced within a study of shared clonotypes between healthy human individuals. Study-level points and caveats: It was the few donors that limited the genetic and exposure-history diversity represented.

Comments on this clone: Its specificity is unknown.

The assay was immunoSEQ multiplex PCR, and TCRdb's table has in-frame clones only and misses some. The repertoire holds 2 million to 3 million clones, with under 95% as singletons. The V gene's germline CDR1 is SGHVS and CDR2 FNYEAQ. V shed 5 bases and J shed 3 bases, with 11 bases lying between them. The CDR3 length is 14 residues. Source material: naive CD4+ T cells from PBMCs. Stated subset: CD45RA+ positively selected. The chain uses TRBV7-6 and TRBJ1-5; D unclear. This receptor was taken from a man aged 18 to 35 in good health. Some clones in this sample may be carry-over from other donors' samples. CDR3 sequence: CASSRFGPNQPQHF. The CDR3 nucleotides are TGTGCCAGCAGCCGTTTCGGGCCCAATCAGCCCCAGCATTTT.